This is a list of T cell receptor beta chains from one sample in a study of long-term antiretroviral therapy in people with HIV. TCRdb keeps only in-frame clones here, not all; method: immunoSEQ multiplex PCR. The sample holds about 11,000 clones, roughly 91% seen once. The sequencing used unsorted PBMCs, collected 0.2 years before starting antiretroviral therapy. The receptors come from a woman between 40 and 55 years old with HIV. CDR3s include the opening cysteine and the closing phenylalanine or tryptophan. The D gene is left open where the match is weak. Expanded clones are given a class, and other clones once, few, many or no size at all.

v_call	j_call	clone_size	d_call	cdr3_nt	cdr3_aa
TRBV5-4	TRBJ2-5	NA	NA	TGTGCCAGCAGCCGCACCACCAGCGTTACCGAGACCCAGTACTTC	CASSRTTSVTETQYF
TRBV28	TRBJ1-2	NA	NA	TGTGCCAGCCCTACGTCAGTGACCACGGGGTACACCTTC	CASPTSVTTGYTF
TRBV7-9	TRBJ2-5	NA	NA	TGTGCCAGCAGCCCTCGGGGTCCGGAGACCCAGTACTTC	CASSPRGPETQYF
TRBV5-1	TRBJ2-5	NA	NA	TGCGCCAGCAGCTTGGACTGGAACCAAGAGACCCAGTACTTC	CASSLDWNQETQYF
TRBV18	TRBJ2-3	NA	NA	TGTGCCAGCTCACCACCGAGTCTGGGCCCAGATACGCAGTATTTT	CASSPPSLGPDTQYF
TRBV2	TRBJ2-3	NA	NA	TGTGCCAGCAGGGGCGAAGATACGCAGTATTTT	CASRGEDTQYF
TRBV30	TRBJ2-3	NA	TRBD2	TGTGCCTGGAGTTTAGCGGGGGGTAACATGGCGCATCCAGATACGCAGTATTTT	CAWSLAGGNMAHPDTQYF
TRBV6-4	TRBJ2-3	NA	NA	TGTGCCAGCAGCCCGGGGACGCACACAGATACGCAGTATTTT	CASSPGTHTDTQYF
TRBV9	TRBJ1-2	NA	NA	TGTGCCAGCAGCGTAGATCTAGGGGAATTCAACTATGGCTACACCTTC	CASSVDLGEFNYGYTF
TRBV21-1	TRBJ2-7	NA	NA	TGTGCCAGCAGCAAAGGGAGTATGGGGTTCTCCTACGAGCAGTACTTC	CASSKGSMGFSYEQYF
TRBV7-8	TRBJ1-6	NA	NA	TGTGCCAGCACCCTATACCACAGGAGACTCGACTATAATTCACCCCTCCACTTT	CASTLYHRRLDYNSPLHF
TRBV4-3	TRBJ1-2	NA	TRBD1	TGCGCCAGCAGCCAAGATCAGGGACAGGGGCACTATGGCTACACCTTC	CASSQDQGQGHYGYTF
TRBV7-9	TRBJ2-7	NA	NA	TGTGCCAGCAGCCCCCGTGGAAACGAGCAGTACTTC	CASSPRGNEQYF
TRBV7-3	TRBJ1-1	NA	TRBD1	TGTGCCAGCAGCTTAGGACAGGGGGCTGCTTTCTTT	CASSLGQGAAFF
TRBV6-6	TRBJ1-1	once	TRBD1	TGTGCCAGCAGTATAAGGACAGGGGGCACTGAAGCTTTCTTT	CASSIRTGGTEAFF
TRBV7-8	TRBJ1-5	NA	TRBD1	TGTGCCAGCAGCTTCGGACAGGGAGGTCAGCCCCAGCATTTT	CASSFGQGGQPQHF
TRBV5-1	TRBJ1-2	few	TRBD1	TGCGCCAGCAGCCGCGGACAGGGTAACTATGGCTACACCTTC	CASSRGQGNYGYTF
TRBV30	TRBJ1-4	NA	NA	TGTGCCTGGAGTGAAGGGGGGACGAAAAAACTGTTTTTT	CAWSEGGTKKLFF
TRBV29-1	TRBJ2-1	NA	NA	TGCAGCGTTGTTCCAGGCAGAGCCGATGAGCAGTTCTTC	CSVVPGRADEQFF
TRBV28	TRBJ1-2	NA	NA	TGTGCCAGCAGCCGCCCCCTAGGTCGGGAAGCTAACTATGGCTACACCTTC	CASSRPLGREANYGYTF
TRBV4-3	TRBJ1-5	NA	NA	TGCGCCAGCAGCCAAGAGGACAATCAGCCCCAGCATTTT	CASSQEDNQPQHF
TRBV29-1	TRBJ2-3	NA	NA	TGCAGCGTTGACAGGCCCCCCCCCACAGATACGCAGTATTTT	CSVDRPPPTDTQYF
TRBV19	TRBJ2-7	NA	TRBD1	TGTGCCAGTAGTCCGGGACAGGCCTACGAGCAGTACTTC	CASSPGQAYEQYF
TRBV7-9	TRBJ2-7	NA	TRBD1	TGTGCCAGCAGCTTTAGGACAGGGGCCACCTACGAGCAGTACTTC	CASSFRTGATYEQYF
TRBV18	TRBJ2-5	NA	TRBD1	TGTGCCAGCTCACCCCAGGGGGCCGGAGAGACCCAGTACTTC	CASSPQGAGETQYF
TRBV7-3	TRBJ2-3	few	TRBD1	TGTGCCAGCAGCTTAACAGGGGGCTCGTCTGATACGCAGTATTTT	CASSLTGGSSDTQYF
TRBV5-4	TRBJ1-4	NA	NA	TGTGCCAGCAGCTTGACAGGGAAGAGTGAAAAACTGTTTTTT	CASSLTGKSEKLFF
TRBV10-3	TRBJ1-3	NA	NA	TGTGCCATCAGTGGAAGGCAGGGGAACACCATATATTTT	CAISGRQGNTIYF
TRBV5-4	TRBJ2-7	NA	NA	TGTGCCAGCAGCTTCGGGCAGAACTACGAGCAGTACTTC	CASSFGQNYEQYF
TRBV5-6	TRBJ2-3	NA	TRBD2	TGTGCCAGCAGTCAACTAGCGGGGGGGCAAGATACGCAGTATTTT	CASSQLAGGQDTQYF
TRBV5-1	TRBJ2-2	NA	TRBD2	TGCGCCAGCAGCCGGAGTTCGACTAGCGGGGGGCGGAACACCGGGGAGCTGTTTTTT	CASSRSSTSGGRNTGELFF
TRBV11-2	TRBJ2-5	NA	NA	TGTGCCAGCAGCTTAGTCGGGCAGGGCCTAGGAGAGACCCAGTACTTC	CASSLVGQGLGETQYF
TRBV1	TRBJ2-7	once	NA	TGCACCAGCAGCCAAGCCGCCAAGGGACTAGCGGGGGCTTCCTACGAGCAGTACTTC	CTSSQAAKGLAGASYEQYF
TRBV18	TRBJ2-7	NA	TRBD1	TGTGCCAGCTCCCAATACGCCGGGACAGGGTCCTACGAGCAGTACTTC	CASSQYAGTGSYEQYF
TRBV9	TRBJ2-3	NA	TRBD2	TGTGCCAGCAGCGCGTGGGGGGAGCGGGGTACGCAGTATTTT	CASSAWGERGTQYF
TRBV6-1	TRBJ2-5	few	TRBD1	TGTGCCAGCAGTGATACTACCGGGACAGAGAAAGAGACCCAGTACTTC	CASSDTTGTEKETQYF
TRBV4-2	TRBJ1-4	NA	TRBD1	TGTGCCAGCAGCCACATACAGGGGGCTAATGAAAAACTGTTTTTT	CASSHIQGANEKLFF
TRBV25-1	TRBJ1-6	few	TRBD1	TGTGCCAGCAGTGACCAGACAGGGCTCGGTTCACCCCTCCACTTT	CASSDQTGLGSPLHF
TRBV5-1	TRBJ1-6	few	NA	TGCGCCAGCAGCTTGGGTAGCTCCTATAATTCACCCCTCCACTTT	CASSLGSSYNSPLHF
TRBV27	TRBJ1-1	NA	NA	TGTGCCAGCAGTTTAGAGTTTTCGCGGGAGCAGGCTGAAGCTTTCTTT	CASSLEFSREQAEAFF
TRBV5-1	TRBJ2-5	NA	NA	TGCGCCAGCACTAAAGCTCCGGGGAGGTACCAAGAGACCCAGTACTTC	CASTKAPGRYQETQYF
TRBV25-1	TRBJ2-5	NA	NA	TGTGCCAGCACTGGAGGGCTGGCCCAGTACTTC	CASTGGLAQYF
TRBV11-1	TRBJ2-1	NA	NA	TGTGCCAGCAGCCCGGCCACGACGGCGCTCTACAATGAGCAGTTCTTC	CASSPATTALYNEQFF